These 25 T cell receptor beta chains originate from one sample sequenced in a study of vaccination and CD4 T cells after COVID-19. As to treatment: approximately nine-day PBMC culture with coronavirus spike peptide pools or control peptides (ViraFEST assay). Their antigens are not known. The Oncomine TCR Beta short-read assay was what sequenced the DNA obtained from cultured CD4+ T cells. Via MiXCR, TCRdb re-called the PCR reads, giving one row per CDR3 protein. The table shows 15,000 to 20,000 distinct CDR3 sequences, with about 32% occurring only once. Specimen: cultured CD4+ T cells from blood. Source of these receptors: a human donor with COVID-19.

This chain connects TRBV11-2 to TRBJ2-7, with TRBD2 matching 10 bases. Germline loops: CDR1 SGHAT, CDR2 FQNNGV. With 4 bases clipped from V and 2 bases from J, the junction kept 8 bases outside the gene matches. The CDR3 totals 16 residues. The CDR3 bases are TGTGCCAGCAGCTACCCTAGCGGGGGCCACCCCTACGAGCAGTACTTC. Protein sequence: CASSYPSGGHPYEQYF.

This clonotype was seen more than once but under ten times. The V call is TRBV15, the J call TRBJ2-2; possibly TRBD1 for D (6 bases). The CDR3 extends over 15 amino acids. Trimming left V 3 bases short and J 2 bases short, with 10 bases between. Germline loops: CDR1 LNHNV, CDR2 YYDKDF (reference sequence). The CDR3 reads CATSRPGQNTGELFF. The CDR3 bases are TGTGCCACCAGCAGGCCGGGACAAAACACCGGGGAGCTGTTTTTT.

The chain uses TRBV19 and TRBJ1-5, with D hard to call. The germline gives CDR1 LNHDA, CDR2 SQIVND (reference sequence). The CDR3 is 18 amino acids. V lost 7 bases and J 8 bases, leaving 30 bases between the germline ends. In DNA form, the CDR3 reads TGTGCCAGTAAGGAGCATGGGTTTGCGGCGTCAAAGTTGGAGCCCCAGCATTTT. This sequence encodes CASKEHGFAASKLEPQHF.

This clonotype came up a few times. The rearrangement links TRBV7-3 to TRBJ2-2; no firm D call. V dropped 10 bases and J dropped 7 bases, with 10 bases sitting between them. Germline CDR1 is SGHTA and CDR2 is FQGTGA. The CDR3 extends over 11 amino acids. In nucleotides, the CDR3 is TGTGCCACCGGTCTCAACGGGGAGCTGTTTTTT. This sequence encodes CATGLNGELFF.

The chain is built from TRBV20-1 and TRBJ1-2; no firm D call. V was pared by 1 base and J by 6 bases, with 6 bases between. The germline CDR1 and CDR2 sequences are DFQATT and SNEGSKA (reference sequence). The CDR3 contains 11 residues. CDR3 loop: CSARGGDGYTF. Here the CDR3 DNA reads TGCAGTGCTAGAGGGGGTGATGGCTACACCTTC.

V is TRBV6-1 and J is TRBJ2-2; tentatively, D is TRBD1 (6 bases). The ends were cut back, 6 bases at V and 0 bases at J, with 8 bases in the middle. Germline CDR1 is MNHNS and CDR2 is SASEGT. This CDR3 spans 14 amino acids. The CDR3 DNA follows: TGTGCCAGCAGACAGGGTTCGAACACCGGGGAGCTGTTTTTT. Its protein product is CASRQGSNTGELFF.

The V gene is TRBV5-1, the J gene TRBJ2-5; D gene uncertain. This CDR3 has 12 residues. CDR1 and CDR2 (germline): SGHRS, YFSETQ. V was pared by 4 bases and J by 1 base, with 5 bases between. The CDR3 DNA reads TGCGCCAGCAGCATCGTCCAAGAGACCCAGTACTTC. It is translated as CASSIVQETQYF.

The table lists this clonotype with a few counts. The chain has TRBV7-2 and TRBJ2-3, with 8 bases aligning to TRBD2. V lost 8 bases to trimming and J lost 6 bases; unmatched junction nucleotides: 7. This CDR3 is built from 13 residues. Germline V gene lookup returns CDR1 SGHTA and CDR2 FQGNSA. The CDR3 loop reads CASQISGADTQYF. The CDR3 nucleotides are TGTGCCAGCCAAATTAGCGGGGCTGATACGCAGTATTTT.

The J gene is TRBJ1-2, the V gene TRBV12-3 or TRBV12-4; unclear D gene. Deletions cut 6 bases from V and 0 bases from J, with 5 bases between. The CDR3 extends over 12 amino acids. The CDR3: CASSLANYGYTF. The DNA for the CDR3 is TGTGCCAGCAGCCTCGCTAACTATGGCTACACCTTC.

The chain carries TRBV5-6 and TRBJ1-2; possibly TRBD1 for D (5 bases). The germline V gene has CDR1 SGHDT and CDR2 YYEEEE. This CDR3 has 13 residues. Between the trimmed V and J ends, which lost 5 bases and 0 bases, there was a span of 8 bases. In DNA form, the CDR3 reads TGTGCCAGCAGGAGGGGCCCTAACTATGGCTACACCTTC. Protein: CASRRGPNYGYTF. The entire variable domain, with the rest obtained from reference TRBV5-6 and TRBJ1-2, is as follows: DAGVTQSPTHLIKTRGQQVTLRCSPKSGHDTVSWYQQALGQGPQFIFQYYEEEERQRGNFPDRFSGHQFPNYSSELNVNALLLGDSALYLCASRRGPNYGYTFGSGTRLTVV.

The chain employs TRBV4-3 and TRBJ2-6; no clear D gene. This CDR3 spans 19 amino acids. Germline loops: CDR1 LGHNA, CDR2 YSLEER. V lost 3 bases to trimming and J lost 0 bases, with 18 bases between them. CDR3 sequence reads: CASSQGLWAAGSGANVLTF. CDR3 in DNA: TGCGCCAGCAGCCAGGGTTTATGGGCAGCCGGCTCTGGGGCCAACGTCCTGACTTTC.

Regarding this clonotype: One end of the junction does not line up with germline, which may come from a read error. This chain uses TRBV5-4 with TRBJ2-1; 10 nucleotides line up with TRBD1. Germline V gives CDR1 SGHNT, CDR2 YYREEE (reference sequence). The CDR3 contains 11 residues. CDR3 in amino acids: CASSLGDRGSF. In nucleotides, the CDR3 is TGTGCCAGCAGCTTAGGGGACAGGGGCAGCTTC.

The chain combines TRBV12-3 or TRBV12-4 with TRBJ1-1, with unresolved D. The CDR3 runs to 12 residues. The V end was cut by 5 bases, the J end by 8 bases, with 12 bases between. In DNA form, the CDR3 reads TGTGCCAGCAGTACCGGACGGCAAGAAGCTTTCTTT. As protein: CASSTGRQEAFF.

V gene TRBV19 combines with J gene TRBJ2-3, with D uncertain. Germline V gives CDR1 LNHDA, CDR2 SQIVND (reference sequence). Trimming removed 1 base from V and 2 bases from J, with 4 bases in between. The CDR3 has 13 residues. The CDR3: CASSIVYTDTQYF. CDR3 nucleotide sequence: TGTGCCAGTAGTATAGTTTACACAGATACGCAGTATTTT.

The chain has TRBV2 and TRBJ2-7; D is unresolved. The CDR3 is made up of 12 amino acids. V lost 8 bases and J 3 bases, leaving 11 bases between the germline ends. Germline assignment: CDR1 SNHLY and CDR2 FYNNEI. Written as DNA, the CDR3 is TGTGCCAGCTTAGGCAGCGTCTACGAGCAGTACTTC. Amino acids: CASLGSVYEQYF.

A few counts support this clonotype. The V gene is TRBV6-1, the J gene TRBJ1-6, with a possible D match to TRBD1 (5 bases). V lost 6 bases to trimming and J lost 7 bases, with 16 bases between them. The V gene's germline CDR1 is MNHNS and CDR2 SASEGT. The CDR3 length is 15 residues. Here the CDR3 DNA reads TGTGCCAGCAGACAGACAGTGAATTGGAATTCACCCCTCCACTTT. This encodes CASRQTVNWNSPLHF.

In its sample, this clonotype was seen once. V and J are TRBV28 and TRBJ2-5, with D possibly matching TRBD2 (6 bases). Germline assignment: CDR1 MDHEN and CDR2 SYDVKM. The V and J ends lost 7 bases and 0 bases respectively, with 24 bases between them. The CDR3 sequence is 18 residues long. CDR3 DNA sequence: TGTGCCAGCATGGTCCCCCCTCGCGCGGGGAATAACCAAGAGACCCAGTACTTC. This translates into CASMVPPRAGNNQETQYF.

This chain connects TRBV9 to TRBJ2-3; possibly TRBD1 for D (6 bases). V was shortened by 4 bases and J by 4 bases, with 28 bases between the two germline ends. The germline gives CDR1 SGDLS, CDR2 YYNGEE. The CDR3 has 19 amino acids. For the CDR3, the DNA is TGTGCCAGCAGCCCCGGCATGGGGGCCTTAGGTGGCGTCCCAGATACGCAGTATTTT. Protein sequence: CASSPGMGALGGVPDTQYF. Filled out from reference TRBV9 and TRBJ2-3, the complete variable domain reads DSGVTQTPKHLITATGQRVTLRCSPRSGDLSVYWYQQSLDQGLQFLIQYYNGEERAKGNILERFSAQQFPDLHSELNLSSLELGDSALYFCASSPGMGALGGVPDTQYFGPGTRLTVL.

The CDR3 DNA follows: TGTGCCAGCAGCCTCCGTATAGATACGCAGTATTTT. This encodes CASSLRIDTQYF. The chain links TRBV11-3 to TRBJ2-3; D not resolved. The CDR3 runs to 12 residues. From germline, CDR1 is SGHNT and CDR2 YENEEA. Trimming left V 5 bases short and J 5 bases short, with 8 bases between.

This clonotype came up a few times. This CDR3 is CASSLEGRVGSPLHF. CDR3 in DNA: TGTGCCAGCAGTTTAGAAGGCAGGGTTGGATCACCCCTCCACTTT. The genes are TRBV12-3 or TRBV12-4 and TRBJ1-6, with D maybe TRBD1 (5 bases). This CDR3 is built from 15 residues. V shed 1 base and J shed 10 bases, with 14 bases lying between them.

This chain links TRBV19 with TRBJ2-7; no clear D. This CDR3 region has 13 residues. CDR1 LNHDA and CDR2 SQIVND come from the germline V gene (reference sequence). The germline V and J ends were trimmed by 3 bases and 2 bases, with 8 bases remaining between them. CDR3 DNA sequence: TGTGCCAGTAGTATCACCGGAGCCTACGAGCAGTACTTC. This gives the protein CASSITGAYEQYF.

The rearrangement joins TRBV28 to TRBJ2-5, with unresolved D. V lost 5 bases and J lost 5, with 9 bases in between. The germline CDR1 and CDR2 sequences are MDHEN and SYDVKM. The CDR3 has 12 amino acids. The CDR3 DNA sequence: TGTGCCAGCAGTAATGTATGGGAGACCCAGTACTTC. This gives the protein CASSNVWETQYF. The variable domain in full, with the rest retrieved from reference TRBV28 and TRBJ2-5, is DVKVTQSSRYLVKRTGEKVFLECVQDMDHENMFWYRQDPGLGLRLIYFSYDVKMKEKGDIPEGYSVSREKKERFSLILESASTNQTSMYLCASSNVWETQYFGPGTRLLVL.

This clonotype was found a few times. The V call is TRBV5-4, the J call TRBJ1-5, with 9 bases that match TRBD1. Germline V lookup: CDR1 SGHNT, CDR2 YYREEE (reference sequence). The CDR3 runs to 15 residues. With V trimmed by 4 bases and J by 4 bases, 6 bases remained unmatched. The CDR3 DNA is TGTGCCAGCAGCCCGGACAGGGGCCTTAATCAGCCCCAGCATTTT. Translated: CASSPDRGLNQPQHF.

As concerns this clonotype: This may be a read error, as it is one base from a much larger clone. The gene calls are TRBV5-5 and TRBJ1-5; D possibly corresponds to TRBD1 (6 bases). The CDR3 spans 13 residues. In germline, CDR1 is SGHKS, CDR2 YYEKEE (reference sequence). Deletions cut 4 bases from V and 8 bases from J, with 13 bases between. The CDR3 region has the DNA TGTGCCAGCAGCAGGGACGAGGGGGAGCCCCAGCATTTT. Protein: CASSRDEGEPQHF.

This clonotype was counted between two and nine times. This chain connects TRBV7-2 to TRBJ2-7; 9 bases agree with TRBD2. This CDR3 is 14 amino acids long. V was pared by 5 bases and J by 3 bases, with 5 bases of the junction left unmatched. Germline V gene sequence: CDR1 SGHTA, CDR2 FQGNSA. The CDR3, as DNA: TGTGCCAGCAGCCCGGGACTAGCCAACTACGAGCAGTACTTC. Its protein product is CASSPGLANYEQYF.